This is a list of T cell receptor beta chains from one sample in a study of technical replicates of blood from several donors. Produced via immunoSEQ multiplex PCR; TCRdb's table is partial and in-frame only. The sample shows more than 90,000 clones, 90% to 96% of them seen only once. The sequenced sample consisted of T cells isolated from PBMCs. Receptors were obtained from a human donor in good health. CDR3s include the opening cysteine and the closing phenylalanine or tryptophan. The D gene is left open where the match is weak. The listing skips clone size in some rows; elsewhere it reads once, few, many or a size class.

CDR3	DNA	V	size	D	J
CASSPRGESNQPQHF	TGTGCCAGCTCCCCCAGGGGCGAAAGCAATCAGCCCCAGCATTTT	TRBV6-5	-	-	TRBJ1-5
CASSLYGDLGSGNTIYF	TGTGCCAGCAGTTTATACGGGGACTTAGGATCTGGAAACACCATATATTTT	TRBV28	-	-	TRBJ1-3
CASSRLVGETQYF	TGTGCCAGCAGCCGGTTGGTTGGAGAGACCCAGTACTTC	TRBV9	-	-	TRBJ2-5
CASSEYLANTDTQYF	TGTGCCAGCAGTGAATACCTAGCTAACACAGATACGCAGTATTTT	TRBV25-1	-	-	TRBJ2-3
CASTRTGDDPGQFF	TGTGCCAGCACCAGGACAGGGGACGACCCGGGGCAGTTCTTC	TRBV7-9	-	TRBD1	TRBJ2-1
CASSYRQGNTIYF	TGTGCCAGCAGTTACCGACAGGGAAACACCATATATTTT	TRBV27	-	-	TRBJ1-3
CASSQDASPGEQYF	TGTGCCAGCAGCCAAGACGCGAGTCCGGGGGAGCAGTACTTC	TRBV4-2	-	-	TRBJ2-7
CASSLPGQGEAEKLFF	TGTGCCAGCAGCCTCCCGGGACAGGGGGAGGCTGAAAAACTGTTTTTT	TRBV5-6	-	TRBD1	TRBJ1-4
CASSLAGSFTDTQYF	TGTGCCAGCAGCTTAGCGGGATCCTTCACAGATACGCAGTATTTT	TRBV6-5	-	TRBD2	TRBJ2-3
CSVAGGYSNQPQHF	TGCAGCGTTGCCGGGGGTTATAGCAATCAGCCCCAGCATTTT	TRBV29-1	once	-	TRBJ1-5